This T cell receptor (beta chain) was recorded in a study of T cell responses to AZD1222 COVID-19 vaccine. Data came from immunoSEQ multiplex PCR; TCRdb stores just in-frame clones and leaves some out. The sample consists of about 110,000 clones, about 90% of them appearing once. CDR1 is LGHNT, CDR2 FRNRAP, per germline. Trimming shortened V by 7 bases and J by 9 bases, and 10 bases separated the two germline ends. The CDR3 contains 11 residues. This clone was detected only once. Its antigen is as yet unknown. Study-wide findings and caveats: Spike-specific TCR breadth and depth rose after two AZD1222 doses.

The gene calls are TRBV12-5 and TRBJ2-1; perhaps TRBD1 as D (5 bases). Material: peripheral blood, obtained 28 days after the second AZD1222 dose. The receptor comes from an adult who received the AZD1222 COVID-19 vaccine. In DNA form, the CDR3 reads TGTGCTAGTGCTACAGGTACTGAGCAGTTCTTC. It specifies CASATGTEQFF.